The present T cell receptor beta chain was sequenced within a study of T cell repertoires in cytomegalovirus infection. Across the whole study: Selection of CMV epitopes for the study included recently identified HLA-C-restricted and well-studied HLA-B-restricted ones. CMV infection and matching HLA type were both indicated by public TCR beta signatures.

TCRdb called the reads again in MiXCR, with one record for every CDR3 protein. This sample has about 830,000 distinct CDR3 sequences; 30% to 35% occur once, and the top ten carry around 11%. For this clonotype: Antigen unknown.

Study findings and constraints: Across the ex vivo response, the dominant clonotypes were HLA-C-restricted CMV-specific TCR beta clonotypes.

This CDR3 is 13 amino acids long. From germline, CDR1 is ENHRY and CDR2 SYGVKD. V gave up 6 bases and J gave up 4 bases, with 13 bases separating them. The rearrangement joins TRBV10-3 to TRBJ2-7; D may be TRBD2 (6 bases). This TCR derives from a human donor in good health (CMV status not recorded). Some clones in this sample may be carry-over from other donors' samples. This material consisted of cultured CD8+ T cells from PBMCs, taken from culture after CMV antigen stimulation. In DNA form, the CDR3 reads TGTGCCATCAGGGTAGACCGGGAGTACGAGCAGTACTTC. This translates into CAIRVDREYEQYF.